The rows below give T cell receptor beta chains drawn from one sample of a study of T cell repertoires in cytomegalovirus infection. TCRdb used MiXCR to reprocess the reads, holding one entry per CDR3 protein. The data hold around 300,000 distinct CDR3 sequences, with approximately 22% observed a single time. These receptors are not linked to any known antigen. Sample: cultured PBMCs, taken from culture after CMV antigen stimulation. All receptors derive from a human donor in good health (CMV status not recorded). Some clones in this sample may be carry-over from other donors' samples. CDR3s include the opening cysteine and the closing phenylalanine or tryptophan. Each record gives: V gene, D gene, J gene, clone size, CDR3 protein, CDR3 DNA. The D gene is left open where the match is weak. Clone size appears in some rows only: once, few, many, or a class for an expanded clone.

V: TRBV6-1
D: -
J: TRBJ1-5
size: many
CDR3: CASSEKAGGIGLDQPQHF
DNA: TGTGCCAGCAGTGAAAAAGCAGGAGGGATCGGTTTGGATCAGCCCCAGCATTTT

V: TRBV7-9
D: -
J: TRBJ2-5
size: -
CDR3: CASSPPFGVETQYF
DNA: TGTGCCAGCAGCCCCCCCTTTGGGGTAGAGACCCAGTACTTC

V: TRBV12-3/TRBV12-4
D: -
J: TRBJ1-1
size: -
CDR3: CASSFRVEAFF
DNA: TGTGCCAGCAGTTTTAGGGTTGAGGCTTTCTTT

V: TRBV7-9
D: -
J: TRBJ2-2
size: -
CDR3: CASSLETRVNTGELFF
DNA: TGTGCCAGCAGCTTAGAAACGCGGGTGAACACCGGGGAGCTGTTTTTT

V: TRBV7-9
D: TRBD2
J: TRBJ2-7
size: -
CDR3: CASSPSEGFSGDEQYF
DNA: TGTGCCAGCAGCCCCTCGGAGGGTTTTAGCGGGGACGAGCAGTACTTC

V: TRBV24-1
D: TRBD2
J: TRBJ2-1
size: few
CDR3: CATSGLAGWNEQFF
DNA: TGTGCCACATCCGGGCTAGCGGGTTGGAATGAGCAGTTCTTC

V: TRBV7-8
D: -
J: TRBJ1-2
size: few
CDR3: CAWEGPYGYTF
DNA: TGTGCGTGGGAGGGACCCTATGGCTACACCTTC

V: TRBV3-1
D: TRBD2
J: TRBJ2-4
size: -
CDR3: CASSQVPGGNIQYF
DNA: TGTGCCAGCAGCCAAGTTCCGGGGGGGAACATTCAGTACTTC

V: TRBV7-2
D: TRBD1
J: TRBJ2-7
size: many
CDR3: CASSPAGQGGHEQYF
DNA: TGTGCCAGCAGCCCAGCGGGACAGGGTGGCCACGAGCAGTACTTC

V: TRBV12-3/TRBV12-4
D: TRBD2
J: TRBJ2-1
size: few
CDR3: CASSSRTSGSSYNEQFF
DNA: TGTGCCAGCAGTTCCCGGACTAGCGGCAGCTCCTACAATGAGCAGTTCTTC